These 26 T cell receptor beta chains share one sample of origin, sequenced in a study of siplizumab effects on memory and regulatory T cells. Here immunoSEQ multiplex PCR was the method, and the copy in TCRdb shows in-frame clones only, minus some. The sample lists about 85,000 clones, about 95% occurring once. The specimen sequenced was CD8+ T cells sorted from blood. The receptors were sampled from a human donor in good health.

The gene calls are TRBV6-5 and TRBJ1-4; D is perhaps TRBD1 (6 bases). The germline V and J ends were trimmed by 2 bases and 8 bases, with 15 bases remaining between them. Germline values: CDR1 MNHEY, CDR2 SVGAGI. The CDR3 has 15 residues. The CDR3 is CASSYVSGEREKLFF. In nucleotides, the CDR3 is TGTGCCAGCAGTTACGTTTCAGGGGAACGGGAAAAACTGTTTTTT.

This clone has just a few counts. The CDR3 nucleotides read TGTGCCAGCAGTTTCTCAAGGGGGCATGAGACCCAGTACTTC. Its translation: CASSFSRGHETQYF. The gene calls are TRBV28 and TRBJ2-5, with TRBD1 matching 7 bases. Germline-derived CDR1 and CDR2 are MDHEN and SYDVKM. This CDR3 region has 14 residues. Trimming removed 3 bases from V and 5 bases from J; junction bases left unmatched: 6.

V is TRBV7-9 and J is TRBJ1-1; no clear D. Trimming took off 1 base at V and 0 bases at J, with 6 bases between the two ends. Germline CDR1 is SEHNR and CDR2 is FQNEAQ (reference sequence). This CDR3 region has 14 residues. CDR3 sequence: CASSLDALNTEAFF. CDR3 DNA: TGTGCCAGCAGCTTAGATGCGTTGAACACTGAAGCTTTCTTT. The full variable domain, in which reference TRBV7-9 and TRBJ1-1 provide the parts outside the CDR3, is DTGVSQNPRHKITKRGQNVTFRCDPISEHNRLYWYRQTLGQGPEFLTYFQNEAQLEKSRLLSDRFSAERPKGSFSTLEIQRTEQGDSAMYLCASSLDALNTEAFFGQGTRLTVV.

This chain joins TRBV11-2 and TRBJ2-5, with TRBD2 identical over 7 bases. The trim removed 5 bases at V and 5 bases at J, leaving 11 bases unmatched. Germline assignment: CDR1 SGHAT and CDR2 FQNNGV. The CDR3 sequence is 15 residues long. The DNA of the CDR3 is TGTGCCAGCAGCCCGGGACTACGTTCCCGCGAGACCCAGTACTTC. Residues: CASSPGLRSRETQYF. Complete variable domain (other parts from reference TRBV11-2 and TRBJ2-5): EAGVAQSPRYKIIEKRQSVAFWCNPISGHATLYWYQQILGQGPKLLIQFQNNGVVDDSQLPKDRFSAERLKGVDSTLKIQPAKLEDSAVYLCASSPGLRSRETQYFGPGTRLLVL.

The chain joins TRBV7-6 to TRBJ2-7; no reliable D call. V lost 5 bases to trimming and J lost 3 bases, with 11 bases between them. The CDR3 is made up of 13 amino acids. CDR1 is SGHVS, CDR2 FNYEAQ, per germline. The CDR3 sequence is CASSLQGYYEQYF. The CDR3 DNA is TGTGCCAGCAGCCTACAAGGTTACTACGAGCAGTACTTC.

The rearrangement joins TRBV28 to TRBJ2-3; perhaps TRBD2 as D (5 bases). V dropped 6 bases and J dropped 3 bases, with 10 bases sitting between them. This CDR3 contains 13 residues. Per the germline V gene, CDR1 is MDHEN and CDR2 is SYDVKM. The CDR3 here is CASRFRGTDTQYF. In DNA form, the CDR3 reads TGTGCCAGCAGGTTTCGGGGAACAGATACGCAGTATTTT.

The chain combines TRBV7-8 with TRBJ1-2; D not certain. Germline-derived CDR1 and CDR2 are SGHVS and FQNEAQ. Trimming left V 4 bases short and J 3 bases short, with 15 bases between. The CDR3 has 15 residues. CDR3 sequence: CASSSPGERYYGYTF. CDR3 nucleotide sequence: TGTGCCAGCAGCTCCCCGGGAGAAAGGTACTATGGCTACACCTTC.

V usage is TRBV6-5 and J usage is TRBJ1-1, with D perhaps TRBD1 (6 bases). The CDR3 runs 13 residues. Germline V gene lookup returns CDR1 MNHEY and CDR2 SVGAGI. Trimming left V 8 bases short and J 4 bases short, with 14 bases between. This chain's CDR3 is CASGWTDLTEAFF. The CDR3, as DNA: TGTGCCAGCGGTTGGACAGACCTCACTGAAGCTTTCTTT.

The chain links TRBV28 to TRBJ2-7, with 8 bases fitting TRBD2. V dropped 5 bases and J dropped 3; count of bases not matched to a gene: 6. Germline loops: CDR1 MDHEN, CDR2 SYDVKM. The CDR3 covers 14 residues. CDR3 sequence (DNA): TGTGCCAGCAGTGATAGCGGGAACAACTACGAGCAGTACTTC. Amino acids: CASSDSGNNYEQYF.

This CDR3 reads CASSLDGDLETQYF. For the CDR3, the DNA is TGTGCCAGCAGCTTGGACGGGGACTTGGAGACCCAGTACTTC. The rearrangement uses TRBV5-6 and TRBJ2-5; tentatively, D is TRBD2 (6 bases). CDR1 and CDR2 from the germline V gene are SGHDT and YYEEEE. Trimming left V 0 bases short and J 5 bases short, with 11 bases between. The CDR3 contains 14 residues.

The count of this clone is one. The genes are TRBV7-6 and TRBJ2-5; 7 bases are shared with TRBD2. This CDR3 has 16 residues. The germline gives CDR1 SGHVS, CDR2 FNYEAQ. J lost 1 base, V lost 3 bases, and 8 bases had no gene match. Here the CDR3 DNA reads TGTGCCAGCAGCTTCAAGGCTAGCGGTACCCAAGAGACCCAGTACTTC. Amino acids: CASSFKASGTQETQYF. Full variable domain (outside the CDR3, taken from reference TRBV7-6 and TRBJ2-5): GAGVSQSPRYKVTKRGQDVALRCDPISGHVSLYWYRQALGQGPEFLTYFNYEAQQDKSGLPNDRFSAERPEGSISTLTIQRTEQRDSAMYRCASSFKASGTQETQYFGPGTRLLVL.

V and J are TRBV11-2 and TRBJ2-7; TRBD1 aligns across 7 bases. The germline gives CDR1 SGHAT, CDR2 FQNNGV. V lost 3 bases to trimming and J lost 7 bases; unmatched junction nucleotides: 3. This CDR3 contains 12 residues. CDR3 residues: CASSFPGQEQYF. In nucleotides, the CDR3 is TGTGCCAGCAGCTTCCCGGGACAGGAGCAGTACTTC.

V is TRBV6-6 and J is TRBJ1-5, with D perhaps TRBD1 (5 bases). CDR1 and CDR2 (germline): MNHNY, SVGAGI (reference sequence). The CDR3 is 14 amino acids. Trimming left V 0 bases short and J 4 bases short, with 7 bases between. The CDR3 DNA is TGTGCCAGCAGTTACTCGGGGGTGAATCAGCCCCAGCATTTT. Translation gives CASSYSGVNQPQHF.

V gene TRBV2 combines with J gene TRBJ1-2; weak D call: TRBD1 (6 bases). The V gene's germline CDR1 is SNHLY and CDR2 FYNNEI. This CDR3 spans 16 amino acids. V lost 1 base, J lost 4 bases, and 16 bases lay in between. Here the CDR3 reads CASSEVGGRQGYGYTF. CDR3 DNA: TGTGCCAGCAGTGAAGTCGGGGGGCGCCAGGGCTATGGCTACACCTTC.

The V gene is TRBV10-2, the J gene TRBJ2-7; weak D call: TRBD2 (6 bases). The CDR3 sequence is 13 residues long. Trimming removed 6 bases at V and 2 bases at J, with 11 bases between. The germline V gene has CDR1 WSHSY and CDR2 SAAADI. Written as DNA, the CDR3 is TGCGCCAGCAGCATCCCGGGAGCCTACGAGCAGTACTTC. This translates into CASSIPGAYEQYF.

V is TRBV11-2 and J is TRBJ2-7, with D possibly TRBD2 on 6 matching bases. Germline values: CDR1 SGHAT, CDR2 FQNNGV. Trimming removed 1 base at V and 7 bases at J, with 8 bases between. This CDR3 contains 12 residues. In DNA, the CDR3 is TGTGCCAGCAGCTTAGTTGCGGGGGAGCAGTACTTC. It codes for CASSLVAGEQYF. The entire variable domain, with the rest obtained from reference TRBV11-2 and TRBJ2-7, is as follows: EAGVAQSPRYKIIEKRQSVAFWCNPISGHATLYWYQQILGQGPKLLIQFQNNGVVDDSQLPKDRFSAERLKGVDSTLKIQPAKLEDSAVYLCASSLVAGEQYFGPGTRLTVT.

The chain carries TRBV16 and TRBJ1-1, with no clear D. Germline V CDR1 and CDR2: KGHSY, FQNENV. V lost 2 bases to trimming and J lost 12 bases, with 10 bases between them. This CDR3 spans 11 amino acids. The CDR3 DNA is TGTGCCAGCAGCCAAGGGAGAGAGCCTTTCTTT. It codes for CASSQGREPFF. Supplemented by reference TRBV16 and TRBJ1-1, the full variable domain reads GEEVAQTPKHLVRGEGQKAKLYCAPIKGHSYVFWYQQVLKNEFKFLISFQNENVFDETGMPKERFSAKCLPNSPCSLEIQATKLEDSAVYFCASSQGREPFFGQGTRLTVV.

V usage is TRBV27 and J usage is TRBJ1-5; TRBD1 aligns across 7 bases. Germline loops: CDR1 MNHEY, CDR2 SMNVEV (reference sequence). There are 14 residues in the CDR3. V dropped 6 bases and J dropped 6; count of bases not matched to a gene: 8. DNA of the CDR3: TGTGCCAGCAGGCCCGGGAGGGGGCGTCAGCCCCAGCATTTT. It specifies CASRPGRGRQPQHF.

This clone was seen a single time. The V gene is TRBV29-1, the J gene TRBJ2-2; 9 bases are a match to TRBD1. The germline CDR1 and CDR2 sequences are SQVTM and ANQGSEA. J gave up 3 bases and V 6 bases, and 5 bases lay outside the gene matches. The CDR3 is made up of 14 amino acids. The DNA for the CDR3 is TGCAGCGTCCTACAGGGGGCTGACACCGGGGAGCTGTTTTTT. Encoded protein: CSVLQGADTGELFF.

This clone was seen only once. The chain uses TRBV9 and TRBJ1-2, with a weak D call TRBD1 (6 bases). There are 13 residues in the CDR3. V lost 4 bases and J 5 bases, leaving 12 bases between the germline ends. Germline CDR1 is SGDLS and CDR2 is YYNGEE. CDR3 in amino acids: CASSPPRGYGYTF. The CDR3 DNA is TGTGCCAGCAGCCCACCCAGGGGTTATGGCTACACCTTC.

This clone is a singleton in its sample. For the CDR3, the DNA is TGTGCCAGCAGTTTAGTGGGGTATGTCAATCAGCCCCAGCATTTT. Translating it yields CASSLVGYVNQPQHF. This chain joins TRBV28 and TRBJ1-5, with no clear D. Trimming took off 2 bases at V and 3 bases at J, with 11 bases between the two ends. The CDR3 length is 15 residues. Germline CDR1 is MDHEN and CDR2 is SYDVKM.

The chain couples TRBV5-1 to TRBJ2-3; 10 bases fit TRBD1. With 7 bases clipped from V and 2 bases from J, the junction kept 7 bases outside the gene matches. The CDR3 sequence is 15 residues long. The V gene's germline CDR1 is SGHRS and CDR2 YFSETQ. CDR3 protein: CASQGQGLDTDTQYF. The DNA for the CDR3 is TGCGCCAGCCAGGGACAGGGGTTGGACACAGATACGCAGTATTTT.

The CDR3, as DNA: TGTGCCAGCACCACAGGGGGCGCGTTCTATGGCTACACCTTC. It encodes CASTTGGAFYGYTF. The chain recombines TRBV5-6 with TRBJ1-2; 9 bases are shared with TRBD1. Germline assignment: CDR1 SGHDT and CDR2 YYEEEE. The CDR3 extends over 14 amino acids. Losses at the gene ends were 6 bases for V and 4 bases for J; bases not matched to a gene: 7.

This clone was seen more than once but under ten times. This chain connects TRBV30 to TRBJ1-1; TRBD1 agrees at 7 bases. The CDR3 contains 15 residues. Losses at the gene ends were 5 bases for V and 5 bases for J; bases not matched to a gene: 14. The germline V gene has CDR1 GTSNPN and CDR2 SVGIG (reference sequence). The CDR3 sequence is CAWGLWGTEYTEAFF. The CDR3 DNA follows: TGTGCCTGGGGACTTTGGGGGACAGAATATACTGAAGCTTTCTTT.

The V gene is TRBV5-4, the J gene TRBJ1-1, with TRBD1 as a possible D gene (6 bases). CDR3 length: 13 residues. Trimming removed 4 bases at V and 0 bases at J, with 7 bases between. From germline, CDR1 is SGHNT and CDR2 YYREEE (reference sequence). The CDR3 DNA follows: TGTGCCAGCAGCCGGGACATGAACACTGAAGCTTTCTTT. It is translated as CASSRDMNTEAFF.

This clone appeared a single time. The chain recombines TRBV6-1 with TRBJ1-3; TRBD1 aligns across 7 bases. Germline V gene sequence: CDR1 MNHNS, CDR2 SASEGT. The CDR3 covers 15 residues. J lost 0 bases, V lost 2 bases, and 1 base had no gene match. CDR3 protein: CASSEQGGSGNTIYF. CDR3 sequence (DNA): TGTGCCAGCAGTGAACAGGGGGGCTCTGGAAACACCATATATTTT.